Listed below are T cell receptor beta chains from one sample, sequenced in a study of blood T cell repertoires in COVID-19. Only in-frame clones appear in the TCRdb table, and some are missing; sequencing was by immunoSEQ multiplex PCR. Of under 130,000 clones in the sample, roughly 80% were seen once. Material: peripheral blood. These TCRs come from a woman in her 70s with acute or convalescent COVID-19. Both conserved end residues are part of each CDR3. D genes are given only for firm matches. The size field is filled for only some rows; it gives once, few, many or a size class.

v_gene	d_gene	j_gene	abundance	CDR3aa	CDR3nt
TRBV19	-	TRBJ1-5	-	CASRSTDYSNQPQHF	TGTGCCAGTAGATCGACAGATTATAGCAATCAGCCCCAGCATTTT
TRBV7-9	TRBD1	TRBJ1-1	-	CASSPGQLEAFF	TGTGCCAGCAGCCCGGGACAGCTTGAAGCTTTCTTT
TRBV9	-	TRBJ2-3	many	CASSVEAGSTDTQYF	TGTGCCAGCAGCGTAGAGGCAGGGAGCACAGATACGCAGTATTTT
TRBV19	TRBD1	TRBJ1-5	few	CASLSSDRGYQPQHF	TGTGCCTCGTTGAGTTCGGACAGGGGTTACCAGCCCCAGCATTTT
TRBV5-6	TRBD1	TRBJ2-2	-	CASSPSDRVNTGELFF	TGTGCCAGCAGCCCAAGTGACAGGGTTAACACCGGGGAGCTGTTTTTT
TRBV23-1	TRBD2	TRBJ2-3	-	CASSQSGRGRLDTQYF	TGCGCCAGCAGTCAATCCGGCCGCGGGAGATTAGATACGCAGTATTTT
TRBV7-2	TRBD1	TRBJ1-6	-	CASSLAGTGVNSPLHF	TGTGCCAGCAGCTTAGCGGGGACAGGGGTCAATTCACCCCTCCACTTT
TRBV19	-	TRBJ2-3	-	CASSIPGDLVSDTQYF	TGTGCCAGTAGTATACCGGGGGACTTGGTCTCAGATACGCAGTATTTT
TRBV11-2	TRBD1	TRBJ2-5	once	CASSRTGGSETQYF	TGTGCCAGCAGCAGGACAGGGGGCTCTGAGACCCAGTACTTC
TRBV2	TRBD1	TRBJ2-7	-	CASDPGQDSYEQYF	TGTGCCAGTGACCCGGGACAGGACTCCTACGAGCAGTACTTC
TRBV30	-	TRBJ1-2	few	CAWSVLEKVKGYTF	TGTGCCTGGAGTGTACTGGAGAAGGTGAAGGGCTACACCTTC